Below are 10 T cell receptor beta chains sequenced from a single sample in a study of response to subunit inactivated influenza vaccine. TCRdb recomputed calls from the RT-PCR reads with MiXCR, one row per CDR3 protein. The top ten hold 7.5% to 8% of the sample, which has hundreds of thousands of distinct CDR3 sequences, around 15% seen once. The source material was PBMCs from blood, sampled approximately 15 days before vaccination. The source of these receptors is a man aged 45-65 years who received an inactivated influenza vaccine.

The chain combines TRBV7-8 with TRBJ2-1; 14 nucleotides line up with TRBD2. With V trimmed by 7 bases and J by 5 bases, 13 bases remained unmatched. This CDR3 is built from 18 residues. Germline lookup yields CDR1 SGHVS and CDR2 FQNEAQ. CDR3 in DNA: TGTGCCAGCAACAACTTAAGACCGGGACTAGCGGGAGACAATGAGCAGTTCTTC. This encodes CASNNLRPGLAGDNEQFF.

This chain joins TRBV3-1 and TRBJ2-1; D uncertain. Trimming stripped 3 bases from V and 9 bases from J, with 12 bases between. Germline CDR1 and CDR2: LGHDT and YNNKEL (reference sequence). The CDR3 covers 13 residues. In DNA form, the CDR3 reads TGTGCCAGCAGCCAGGGCCCCCAGGCTGAGCAGTTCTTC. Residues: CASSQGPQAEQFF.

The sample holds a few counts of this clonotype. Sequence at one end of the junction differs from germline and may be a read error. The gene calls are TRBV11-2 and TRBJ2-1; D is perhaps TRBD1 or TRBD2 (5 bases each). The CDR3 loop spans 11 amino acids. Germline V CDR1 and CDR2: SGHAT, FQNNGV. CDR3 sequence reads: CASRLGEKQFF. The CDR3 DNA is TGTGCCAGCAGATTAGGGGAGAAGCAGTTCTTC.

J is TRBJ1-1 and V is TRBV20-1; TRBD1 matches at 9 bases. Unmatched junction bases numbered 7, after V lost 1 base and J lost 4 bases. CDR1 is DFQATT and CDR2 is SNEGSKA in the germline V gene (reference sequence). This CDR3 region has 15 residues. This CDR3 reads CSARVENRGLTEAFF. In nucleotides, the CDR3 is TGCAGTGCTAGAGTTGAGAACAGGGGGCTCACTGAAGCTTTCTTT.

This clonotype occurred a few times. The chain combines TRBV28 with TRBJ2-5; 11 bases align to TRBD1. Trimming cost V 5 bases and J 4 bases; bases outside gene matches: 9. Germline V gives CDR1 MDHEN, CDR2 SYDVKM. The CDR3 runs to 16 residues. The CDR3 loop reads CASSTRTGGVGETQYF. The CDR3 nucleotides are TGTGCCAGCAGTACTAGGACAGGGGGCGTAGGAGAGACCCAGTACTTC.

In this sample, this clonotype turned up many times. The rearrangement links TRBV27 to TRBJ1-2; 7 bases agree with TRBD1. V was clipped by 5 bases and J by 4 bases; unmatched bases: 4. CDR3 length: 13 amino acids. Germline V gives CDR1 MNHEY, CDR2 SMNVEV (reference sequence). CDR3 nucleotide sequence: TGTGCCAGCAGTCCACAGGGGAGCTATGGCTACACCTTC. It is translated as CASSPQGSYGYTF.

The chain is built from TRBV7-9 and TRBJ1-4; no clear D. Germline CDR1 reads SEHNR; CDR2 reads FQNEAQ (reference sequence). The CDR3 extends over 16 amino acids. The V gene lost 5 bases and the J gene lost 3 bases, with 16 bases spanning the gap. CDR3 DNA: TGTGCCAGCAGCGCCTTAGGTTCAGGACCTAATGAAAAACTGTTTTTT. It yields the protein CASSALGSGPNEKLFF.

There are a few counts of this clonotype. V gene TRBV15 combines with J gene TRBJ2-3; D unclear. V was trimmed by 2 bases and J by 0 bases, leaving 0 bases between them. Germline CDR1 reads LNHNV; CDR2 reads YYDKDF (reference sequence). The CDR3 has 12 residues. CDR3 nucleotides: TGTGCCACCAGCAGAAGCACAGATACGCAGTATTTT. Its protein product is CATSRSTDTQYF.

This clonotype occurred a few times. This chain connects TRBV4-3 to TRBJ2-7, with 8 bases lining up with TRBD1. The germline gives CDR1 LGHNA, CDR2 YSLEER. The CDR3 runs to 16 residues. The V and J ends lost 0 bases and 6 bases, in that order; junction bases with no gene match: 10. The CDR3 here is CASSQETEDRVGEQYF. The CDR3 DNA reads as TGCGCCAGCAGCCAAGAAACGGAGGACAGGGTGGGCGAGCAGTACTTC.

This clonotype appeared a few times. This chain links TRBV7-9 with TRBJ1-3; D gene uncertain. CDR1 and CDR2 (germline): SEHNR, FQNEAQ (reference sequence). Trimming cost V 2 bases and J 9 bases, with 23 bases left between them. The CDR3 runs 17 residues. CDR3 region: CASSLSSQATGRTTIYF. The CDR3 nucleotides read TGTGCCAGCAGCTTATCGTCGCAGGCGACTGGTAGGACCACCATATATTTT.